This T cell receptor (beta chain) came from a study of T cells after yellow fever vaccination. Study-wide results and limits: Only a minor proportion of clonotypes was detected across both CD4 and CD8 compartments. Researchers cautioned that FACS-sorted repertoires could harbor abundant clonotypes contaminating from the bulk population.

Details on this clonotype: Its matching antigen is unknown.

A 5'RACE template-switching step, the method used to make TCR cDNA, added a universal primer site and UMIs. From the 5' RACE reads, TCRdb called clonotypes with MiXCR, one entry per CDR3 protein. Among about 510,000 distinct CDR3 sequences listed, 21% were seen once. Deletions cut 5 bases from V and 7 bases from J, with 15 bases between. Per germline, CDR1 SGHAT and CDR2 FQNNGV. The CDR3 is 14 amino acids. This sequence was found in a man younger than 30 who received the YFV17D yellow fever vaccine. Material: PBMCs, obtained 21 days after the first yellow fever vaccination. V usage is TRBV11-2 and J usage is TRBJ1-5; D might be TRBD1 (5 bases). CDR3 bases: TGTGCCAGCAGCCTGGGACCCAAGGGGCAGCCCCAGCATTTT. Translation gives CASSLGPKGQPQHF.